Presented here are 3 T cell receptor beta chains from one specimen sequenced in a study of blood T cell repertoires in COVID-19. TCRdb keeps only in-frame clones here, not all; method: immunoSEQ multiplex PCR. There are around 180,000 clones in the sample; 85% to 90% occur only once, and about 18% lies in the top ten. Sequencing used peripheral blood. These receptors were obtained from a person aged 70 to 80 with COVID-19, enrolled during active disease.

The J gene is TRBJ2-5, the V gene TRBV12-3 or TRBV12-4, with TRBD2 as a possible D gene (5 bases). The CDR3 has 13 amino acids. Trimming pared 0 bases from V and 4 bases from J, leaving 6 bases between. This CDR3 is CASSLAGRETQYF. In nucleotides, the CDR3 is TGTGCCAGCAGTTTAGCAGGGAGAGAGACCCAGTACTTC.

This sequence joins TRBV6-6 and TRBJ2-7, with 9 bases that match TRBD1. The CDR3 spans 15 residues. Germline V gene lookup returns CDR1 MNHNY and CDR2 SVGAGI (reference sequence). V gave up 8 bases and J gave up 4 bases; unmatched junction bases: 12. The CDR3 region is CASGRGGQGTYEQYF. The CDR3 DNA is TGTGCCAGCGGACGAGGGGGACAGGGAACTTACGAGCAGTACTTC.

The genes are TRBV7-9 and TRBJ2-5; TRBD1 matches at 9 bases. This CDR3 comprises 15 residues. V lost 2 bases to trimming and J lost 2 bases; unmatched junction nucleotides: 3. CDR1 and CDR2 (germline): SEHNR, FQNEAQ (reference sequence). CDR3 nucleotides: TGTGCCAGCAGCTTACGGACAGGGGTACAAGAGACCCAGTACTTC. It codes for CASSLRTGVQETQYF.